Ten or more counts support the clone carrying this T cell receptor beta chain. The target antigen is unknown. The sample belongs to a study of Graves' ophthalmopathy and Graves' hyperthyroidism. V was clipped by 7 bases and J by 2 bases, with 11 bases between them. The CDR3 has 13 amino acids. General study results and limits: Most expanded clonotypes in thyroid above 0.001 frequency also showed up in blood.

The diagnosis combined clinical symptoms, thyroxine, TRAb, thyroid ultrasound and orbital computed tomography scans. The authors amplified TCR beta CDR3 regions, and they did so from RNA transcripts for repertoire sequencing. Investigators did first-round RT-PCR with HTBI primers, then second-round multiplex PCR. TCRdb processed the multiplex PCR reads anew with MiXCR; each CDR3 protein has one entry. The sample records about 400,000 distinct CDR3 sequences, approximately 16% being singletons. The source is a woman under 30 with Graves' ophthalmopathy. V usage is TRBV12-3 or TRBV12-4 and J usage is TRBJ1-1; D call uncertain. Sequenced sample: peripheral blood. CDR3 region: CASTTQLNTEAFF. CDR3 nucleotide sequence: TGTGCCAGCACCACCCAGCTAAACACTGAAGCTTTCTTT.